One sample yielded the 23 T cell receptor beta chains listed below, sequenced in a study of T cell repertoires in cytomegalovirus infection. Antigen specificity for these receptors is unknown. Using its own MiXCR run on the reads, TCRdb lists one record per CDR3 protein. The sample lists 90,000 to 120,000 distinct CDR3 sequences, over 40% occurring once. The material was CD8+ T cells from cultured PBMCs, obtained from culture after CMV antigen stimulation. Receptor source: a human donor in good health (CMV status not recorded). Some clones in this sample may be carry-over from other donors' samples.

CDR3: CASSLEGAAPSADTQYF. The CDR3 region has the DNA TGTGCCAGCAGCTTAGAGGGAGCGGCCCCCTCCGCAGATACGCAGTATTTT. J is TRBJ2-3 and V is TRBV7-8; tentatively, D is TRBD2 (5 bases). CDR3 size: 17 residues. Trimming stripped 1 base from V and 4 bases from J, with 18 bases between. CDR1 is SGHVS, CDR2 FQNEAQ, per germline.

V gene TRBV25-1 combines with J gene TRBJ1-5, with D perhaps matching TRBD1 (6 bases). CDR3 length equals 14 residues. Per germline, CDR1 MGHDK and CDR2 SYGVNS. V was trimmed by 2 bases and J by 7 bases, leaving 12 bases between them. CDR3 loop: CASSETGFYQPQHF. The CDR3 DNA is TGTGCCAGCAGTGAAACAGGGTTCTACCAGCCCCAGCATTTT.

This sequence joins TRBV12-3 or TRBV12-4 and TRBJ2-1, with 11 positions matching TRBD2. The J segment lost 6 bases and the V segment lost 5 bases, leaving 6 bases of the junction unmatched. This CDR3 region has 15 residues. The DNA for the CDR3 is TGTGCCAGCAGTCCACTAGCGGGGGCCCCCAATGAGCAGTTCTTC. This encodes CASSPLAGAPNEQFF.

V usage is TRBV12-3 or TRBV12-4 and J usage is TRBJ2-7, with TRBD1 as a possible D gene (6 bases). V lost 2 bases, J lost 1 base, and 18 bases lay in between. The CDR3 spans 17 residues. CDR3 in DNA: TGTGCCAGCAGTTTAACGACCGAGACAGGTGTTTCCTACGAGCAGTACTTC. It yields the protein CASSLTTETGVSYEQYF.

The CDR3 DNA sequence: TGTGCCAGCACCTTGGGGGGACCGGATTCACCCCTCCACTTT. Its translation: CASTLGGPDSPLHF. V gene TRBV6-5 combines with J gene TRBJ1-6, with TRBD1 as a possible D gene (5 bases). The CDR3 is made up of 14 amino acids. The germline V gene encodes CDR1 MNHEY and CDR2 SVGAGI. V gave up 7 bases and J gave up 8 bases, with 15 bases separating them.

The V and J genes are TRBV12-3 or TRBV12-4 and TRBJ1-3; TRBD1 might be the D (5 bases). The ends were cut back, 6 bases at V and 4 bases at J, with 13 bases in the middle. This CDR3 has 14 amino acids. As DNA, the CDR3 is TGTGCCAGCAGCTTGACAGTTCTGGGAAACACCATATATTTT. The encoded protein is CASSLTVLGNTIYF.

This chain uses TRBV20-1 with TRBJ2-7; 9 bases agree with TRBD1. With 6 bases clipped from V and 3 bases from J, the junction kept 12 bases outside the gene matches. Germline V gives CDR1 DFQATT, CDR2 SNEGSKA (reference sequence). The CDR3 consists of 15 residues. For the CDR3, the DNA is TGCAGTGCCCCCAGGGGGGACAGGGACATCTACGAGCAGTACTTC. It translates to CSAPRGDRDIYEQYF.

This clonotype came up many times. The genes are TRBV9 and TRBJ2-1; 13 nucleotides align to TRBD2. The CDR3 consists of 20 residues. V lost 0 bases, J lost 1 base, and 10 bases stayed unmatched. Germline V CDR1 and CDR2: SGDLS, YYNGEE. As DNA, the CDR3 is TGTGCCAGCAGCGTAGGACCCGGGACTAGCGGGGTCGGGTCCTACAATGAGCAGTTCTTC. Its translation is CASSVGPGTSGVGSYNEQFF.

This clonotype was found once. V usage is TRBV9 and J usage is TRBJ1-1; maybe TRBD1 (6 bases). The germline V gene encodes CDR1 SGDLS and CDR2 YYNGEE. Trimming took off 3 bases at V and 11 bases at J, with 20 bases between the two ends. This CDR3 is 14 amino acids long. CDR3 nucleotide sequence: TGTGCCAGCAGCGCGTGGGGGCAGGGGCTCGAGGCTTTCTTT. This codes for CASSAWGQGLEAFF. The variable domain in full, with the rest retrieved from reference TRBV9 and TRBJ1-1, is DSGVTQTPKHLITATGQRVTLRCSPRSGDLSVYWYQQSLDQGLQFLIQYYNGEERAKGNILERFSAQQFPDLHSELNLSSLELGDSALYFCASSAWGQGLEAFFGQGTRLTVV.

The chain has TRBV27 and TRBJ2-1; D tentatively reads TRBD1 or TRBD2 (7 bases each). Germline lookup yields CDR1 MNHEY and CDR2 SMNVEV (reference sequence). The CDR3 contains 15 residues. Trimming shortened V by 6 bases and J by 9 bases, and 21 bases separated the two germline ends. The CDR3 region is CASSLGQGGTFEQFF. Here the CDR3 DNA reads TGTGCCAGCAGCCTAGGGCAGGGGGGGACCTTTGAGCAGTTCTTC.

The chain has TRBV5-4 and TRBJ1-2, with 7 bases fitting TRBD1. CDR3 length equals 14 residues. CDR1 SGHNT and CDR2 YYREEE come from the germline V gene (reference sequence). V lost 2 bases and J lost 0; bases outside the gene matches: 1. CDR3 nucleotides: TGTGCCAGCAGCTTTGACAGGGCTAACTATGGCTACACCTTC. This codes for CASSFDRANYGYTF.

In this sample, this clonotype turned up a few times. The chain couples TRBV19 to TRBJ2-2; the match to TRBD1 covers 7 bases. From germline, CDR1 is LNHDA and CDR2 SQIVND (reference sequence). The CDR3 is made up of 15 amino acids. Trimming took 4 bases from V and 1 from J; bases not matched to a gene: 3. The CDR3 DNA follows: TGTGCCAGTAGTAGAGACAGGGAGAACACCGGGGAGCTGTTTTTT. Translated: CASSRDRENTGELFF.

Ten or more counts support this clonotype. The chain carries TRBV6-1 and TRBJ1-6, with TRBD1 as a possible D gene (5 bases). The CDR3 covers 14 residues. CDR1 and CDR2 from the germline V gene are MNHNS and SASEGT. The V end lost 7 bases, the J end lost 7 bases, and 14 bases lay between the germline ends. CDR3 nucleotides: TGTGCCAGCATGACGGGGCAGAAAAATTCACCCCTCCACTTT. Its protein is CASMTGQKNSPLHF.

The gene calls are TRBV7-8 and TRBJ1-1, with D perhaps TRBD1 (6 bases). V was trimmed by 3 bases and J by 0 bases, leaving 11 bases between them. Germline values: CDR1 SGHVS, CDR2 FQNEAQ. CDR3 length: 15 residues. Here the CDR3 reads CASSFAGDMNTEAFF. In nucleotides, the CDR3 is TGTGCCAGCAGCTTCGCAGGGGACATGAACACTGAAGCTTTCTTT.

The chain recombines TRBV27 with TRBJ2-3; D unresolved. CDR3 length: 14 amino acids. Trimming took 6 bases from V and 6 from J, leaving 16 bases between them. Germline CDR1 is MNHEY and CDR2 is SMNVEV (reference sequence). The DNA for the CDR3 is TGTGCCAGCAGCGGCAATAACGGCCGGGATACGCAGTATTTT. Protein sequence: CASSGNNGRDTQYF.

The sample holds a few counts of this clonotype. This chain uses TRBV7-6 with TRBJ2-2; D is possibly TRBD1 (6 bases). Germline values: CDR1 SGHVS, CDR2 FNYEAQ. Deletions cut 3 bases from V and 1 base from J, with 9 bases between. The CDR3 covers 15 residues. CDR3 in DNA: TGTGCCAGCAGCTTCGACAGGCGGAACACCGGGGAGCTGTTTTTT. It yields the protein CASSFDRRNTGELFF. The variable domain in full, with the rest retrieved from reference TRBV7-6 and TRBJ2-2, is GAGVSQSPRYKVTKRGQDVALRCDPISGHVSLYWYRQALGQGPEFLTYFNYEAQQDKSGLPNDRFSAERPEGSISTLTIQRTEQRDSAMYRCASSFDRRNTGELFFGEGSRLTVL.

This chain uses TRBV27 with TRBJ2-7; possibly TRBD1 for D (5 bases). V dropped 6 bases and J dropped 2 bases, with 8 bases sitting between them. Germline CDR1 reads MNHEY; CDR2 reads SMNVEV (reference sequence). The CDR3 covers 12 residues. This CDR3 is CASRDNAYEQYF. CDR3 DNA: TGTGCCAGCAGGGACAACGCCTACGAGCAGTACTTC.

This sequence joins TRBV2 and TRBJ2-7; 9 bases are shared with TRBD1. Trimming removed 9 bases from V and 2 bases from J; junction bases left unmatched: 5. Germline V lookup: CDR1 SNHLY, CDR2 FYNNEI. This CDR3 has 13 amino acids. CDR3 in amino acids: CASGGTGPYEQYF. The DNA for the CDR3 is TGTGCCAGTGGGGGGACAGGGCCCTACGAGCAGTACTTC.

This rearrangement joins TRBV29-1 to TRBJ2-3, with TRBD1 as a possible D gene (5 bases). The CDR3 runs to 11 residues. Germline CDR1 reads SQVTM; CDR2 reads ANQGSEA. In DNA form, the CDR3 reads TGCAGTTGTCAGGGCGCAGATACGCAGTATTTT. Amino acid sequence: CSCQGADTQYF.

The rearrangement links TRBV7-9 to TRBJ1-1; D ambiguous. Per the germline V gene, CDR1 is SEHNR and CDR2 is FQNEAQ (reference sequence). The V gene lost 4 bases and the J gene lost 3 bases, with 9 bases spanning the gap. There are 13 residues in the CDR3. This CDR3 is CASSSGGDTEAFF. In nucleotides, the CDR3 is TGTGCCAGCAGCTCCGGCGGTGACACTGAAGCTTTCTTT.

This clonotype has more than one count but fewer than ten. V and J are TRBV19 and TRBJ2-7, with D perhaps TRBD1 (8 bases). Germline V gene lookup returns CDR1 LNHDA and CDR2 SQIVND (reference sequence). CDR3 length: 13 amino acids. Deletions cut 10 bases from V and 4 bases from J, with 17 bases between. The CDR3 DNA follows: TGTGCCACCGGACAGGGAGGGTTTTACGAGCAGTACTTC. This encodes CATGQGGFYEQYF.

This chain links TRBV4-1 with TRBJ2-2; TRBD2 is a possible D gene (5 bases). V lost 3 bases and J 6 bases, leaving 14 bases between the germline ends. The CDR3 loop spans 15 amino acids. The germline V gene encodes CDR1 MGHRA and CDR2 YSYEKL. CDR3 coding DNA: TGCGCCAGCAGCCATCCTACTAGGTCGGCCGGGGAGCTGTTTTTT. It yields the protein CASSHPTRSAGELFF.

This clonotype was seen many times. The V and J genes are TRBV6-5 and TRBJ1-2, with D tentatively TRBD1 (5 bases). V lost 6 bases, J lost 5 bases, and 22 bases lay in between. This CDR3 contains 16 residues. CDR1 is MNHEY and CDR2 is SVGAGI in the germline V gene. CDR3 in DNA: TGTGCCAGCAGCCACGAAGGTGCCGGGGACTGGTATGGCTACACCTTC. It is translated as CASSHEGAGDWYGYTF.